This TCR beta chain was recovered during a study of blood T cell repertoires in COVID-19 (dated by TCRdb to the early 2020s). Regarding the research as a whole: Samples covering the acute and convalescent phases of COVID-19 were provided by collaborators in the United States, Italy and Spain. The prospective study material was composed of cDNA or gDNA derived from T cells, B-cell-depleted T cells, or PBMCs. The dataset comprised deeply sampled blood TCRbeta repertoires from subjects exposed to, actively infected with, or recovered from COVID-19. The repertoires were released in a freely available public database intended as a resource for research on the immune response to SARS-CoV-2. The samples were drawn from two sources: the first 160 participants of the ongoing ImmuneRACE study, and 1,000 to 1,500 subjects contributed by 6 global collaborators. A de-identified subject ID, COVID-19 status, age in years and sex were almost always included in the sample metadata. Where available, HLA class I and class II types were obtained from metadata supplied by the sample provider rather than from assay-based typing. General conclusions and limits of the study: The quantity of clinical and demographic metadata differed by source and by participant and was supplied without curation.

Counted from cysteine to phenylalanine, this CDR3 has 16 amino acids. The entry retains the CDR3 DNA only, 48 bases that are in frame from base 1. Trimming costs V 0 bases and J 8 bases, and their ends lie 19 bases apart. The germline V gene gives CDR1 as MGHRA and CDR2 as YSYEKL. As for this clone: This clone's antigen is unknown. Base qualities are not recorded, but no much larger clone differs from it by a single base.

The immunoSEQ Assay, a bias-controlled multiplex PCR, was used to amplify TCRbeta CDR3 regions from genomic DNA. The original methods were these. Within the assay, amplification of reference gene primers was used to estimate how many nucleated cells each sample contained. To quantify the absolute abundance of each unique TCRbeta CDR3 rearrangement, sequence reads were collapsed and filtered. For each sample, productive Simpson clonality was calculated as the square root of Simpson's diversity index across productive rearrangements. As stored in TCRdb, this immuneACCESS dataset retains in-frame rearrangements with V and J assigned. A fraction of the clones does not appear; measured against another copy, unresolved V genes explain less than half of the discrepancy, and the remainder lacks a known reason. The DNA gave D and trimming, while V, J and clone size come from that table. Counted in this sample were about 190,000 clones; 88% of them appeared once. The biggest ten clones account for around 1.6% of the sample.

The collaborating institutions used their own protocols to collect whole blood in K2EDTA tubes. For TCRbeta analysis, collaborator samples were shipped as frozen whole blood, as isolated PBMCs, or as DNA extracted from either sample type. This clonotype was sampled from a man aged 18 to 29 with active or convalescent COVID-19. Sequencing was performed on peripheral blood. Rearrangement joined TRBV4-1 to TRBJ1-2, and perhaps TRBD1 as D gene, on 5 matching bases. The nucleotide sequence reads TGCGCCAGCAGCCAAGAAAGTACCTATGGGGCCTCCGGCTACACCTTC. Its coded protein is CASSQESTYGASGYTF.